Each of the 8 T cell receptor beta chains below was sequenced from the same sample in a study of shared clonotypes between healthy human individuals. Assay: immunoSEQ multiplex PCR; the TCRdb copy retains only in-frame clones and omits some. Of a few hundred thousand clones listed, 50% to 80% are singletons. Sequenced: memory CD4+ T cells sorted from blood. Subset specified: CD45RA-negative fraction. The source of these receptors is a man under 40 in good health.

The rearrangement links TRBV5-4 to TRBJ2-3; TRBD1 or TRBD2 may be the D gene (6 bases each). Trimming stripped 7 bases from V and 5 bases from J, with 17 bases between. The CDR3 runs to 14 residues. CDR1 and CDR2 (germline): SGHNT, YYREEE (reference sequence). CDR3 DNA: TGTGCCAGCCACAAAGGGGGGCTCCAAGATACGCAGTATTTT. Its protein is CASHKGGLQDTQYF.

The rearrangement uses TRBV2 and TRBJ2-5; 10 bases fit TRBD1. In germline, CDR1 is SNHLY, CDR2 FYNNEI. With V trimmed by 4 bases and J by 5 bases, 19 bases remained unmatched. There are 19 residues in the CDR3. This CDR3 reads CASSAVRPGQGSSWETQYF. CDR3 sequence (DNA): TGTGCCAGCAGTGCAGTTCGCCCGGGACAGGGGTCTTCGTGGGAGACCCAGTACTTC.

CDR3 loop: CASSLGGRTSSYEQYF. CDR3 nucleotide sequence: TGCGCCAGCAGCTTGGGGGGCAGAACGAGCTCCTACGAGCAGTACTTC. The chain joins TRBV5-1 to TRBJ2-7, with D possibly matching TRBD1 (5 bases). The germline V gene has CDR1 SGHRS and CDR2 YFSETQ. The CDR3 runs 16 residues. Trimming cost V 0 bases and J 0 bases, with 13 bases left between them.

In this sample, this clone turned up a few times. This rearrangement joins TRBV6-5 to TRBJ1-2; 7 nucleotides align to TRBD1. The CDR3 consists of 14 residues. The V and J ends lost 5 bases and 2 bases, in that order; junction bases with no gene match: 5. Germline V gene sequence: CDR1 MNHEY, CDR2 SVGAGI. In nucleotides, the CDR3 is TGTGCCAGCAGTGGCCCGGGACAGAACTATGGCTACACCTTC. Protein sequence: CASSGPGQNYGYTF.

The V gene is TRBV5-1, the J gene TRBJ2-7; 10 nucleotides match TRBD1. This CDR3 is built from 15 residues. Germline V CDR1 and CDR2: SGHRS, YFSETQ. The J segment lost 4 bases and the V segment lost 4 bases, leaving 8 bases of the junction unmatched. CDR3 coding DNA: TGCGCCAGCAGCCCCTCCGGGACAGGGGTGTACGAGCAGTACTTC. Amino acids: CASSPSGTGVYEQYF. Drawing the rest from reference TRBV5-1 and TRBJ2-7, the complete variable domain is KAGVTQTPRYLIKTRGQQVTLSCSPISGHRSVSWYQQTPGQGLQFLFEYFSETQRNKGNFPGRFSGRQFSNSRSEMNVSTLELGDSALYLCASSPSGTGVYEQYFGPGTRLTVT.

The rearrangement links TRBV21-1 to TRBJ2-7; TRBD2 is the table's D call, not checked against the DNA. TRBV21-1 is a recognized pseudogene. CDR3 length: 14 amino acids. The CDR3 region has the DNA TGTGCCAGCCCCCGACTAGCGCCAGCCTACGAGCAGTACTTC. This encodes CASPRLAPAYEQYF.

The rearrangement links TRBV11-2 to TRBJ2-7; D not certain. The V end was cut by 3 bases, the J end by 3 bases, with 15 bases between. Germline V gives CDR1 SGHAT, CDR2 FQNNGV. CDR3 length: 15 amino acids. The CDR3 is CASSLISASGYEQYF. CDR3 nucleotides: TGTGCCAGCAGCTTGATCTCCGCTTCGGGCTACGAGCAGTACTTC.

This clone was counted between two and nine times. The chain uses TRBV7-9 and TRBJ2-3; D is undetermined. Trimming took 3 bases from V and 7 from J, leaving 8 bases between them. CDR1 is SEHNR and CDR2 is FQNEAQ in the germline V gene (reference sequence). The CDR3 covers 12 residues. The CDR3 is CASSFFEYTQYF. CDR3 nucleotide sequence: TGTGCCAGCAGCTTCTTCGAGTATACGCAGTATTTT.